Presented here are 3 T cell receptor beta chains from one specimen sequenced in a study of post-analysis software for immune sequencing data. Regarding the study as a whole: Compared with controls, patients had more of about five TRBV segments, including TRBV5-6, TRBV5-1 and TRBV20-1.

Carried by the TCR beta cDNA libraries were unique molecular identifiers. TCRdb reprocessed the PCR reads with MiXCR, giving one entry per CDR3 protein. Found here are 700,000 to 900,000 distinct CDR3 sequences, approximately 44% of them singletons; the top ten hold around 4.7%. Their antigens remain unidentified. Sequencing used blood. Source of these receptors: a girl aged 10-17 years with multiple sclerosis.

V usage is TRBV7-8 and J usage is TRBJ2-2, with 10 bases matching TRBD1. Per germline, CDR1 SGHVS and CDR2 FQNEAQ. This CDR3 contains 18 residues. Trimming cost V 3 bases and J 3 bases; bases outside gene matches: 10. The CDR3: CASSLFGTGDFHTGELFF. CDR3 in DNA: TGTGCCAGCAGCTTGTTCGGGACAGGGGATTTCCACACCGGGGAGCTGTTTTTT.

This chain links TRBV5-1 with TRBJ1-1; D ambiguous. Germline values: CDR1 SGHRS, CDR2 YFSETQ. V was trimmed by 1 base and J by 1 base, leaving 8 bases between them. The CDR3 totals 14 residues. The CDR3 DNA reads TGCGCCAGCAGCTTGACACAGACGAACACTGAAGCTTTCTTT. This translates into CASSLTQTNTEAFF.

This clonotype came up once. The chain links TRBV9 to TRBJ2-1; D ambiguous. The V gene lost 4 bases and the J gene lost 1 base, with 12 bases spanning the gap. This CDR3 spans 15 amino acids. Germline values: CDR1 SGDLS, CDR2 YYNGEE. The CDR3 spells CASSTRTESYNEQFF. The CDR3 DNA reads as TGTGCCAGCAGCACCCGGACGGAATCCTACAATGAGCAGTTCTTC.